This TCR beta chain stems from a study of T cell repertoires and HLA-DP antigens. Turning to the study itself: Alloreactive CD4+ T cells targeted HLA-DP on transduced HeLa. Pre-culture CD4+ samples used roughly 1,300 ng DNA versus about 220 ng for CD137+CD4+ sorts. One stimulator alloantigen differed from self by one groove amino acid; the other by ten.

With regard to this clone: Antigen unknown.

CDR1 is MGHRA, CDR2 YSYEKL, per germline. With 1 base clipped from V and 4 bases from J, the junction kept 0 bases outside the gene matches. The CDR3 is 14 residues long. Overall study results and limits: Pre-culture clonality, roughly 0.036, was far below sorted CD137+ clonality of 0.3 to 0.45.

Assay used: immunoSEQ multiplex PCR; TCRdb lists only in-frame clones, some missing. The sample records some 120,000 clones, nearly 95% being singletons. The sequencing input was CD4+ T cells from PBMCs. The sequence was obtained from a woman between 18 and 30 years old in good health and CMV-seronegative. The rearrangement links TRBV4-1 to TRBJ2-3, with TRBD1 matching 9 bases. The DNA for the CDR3 is TGCGCCAGCAGCCAAGGGACAGGGGCAGATACGCAGTATTTT. Its translation: CASSQGTGADTQYF.